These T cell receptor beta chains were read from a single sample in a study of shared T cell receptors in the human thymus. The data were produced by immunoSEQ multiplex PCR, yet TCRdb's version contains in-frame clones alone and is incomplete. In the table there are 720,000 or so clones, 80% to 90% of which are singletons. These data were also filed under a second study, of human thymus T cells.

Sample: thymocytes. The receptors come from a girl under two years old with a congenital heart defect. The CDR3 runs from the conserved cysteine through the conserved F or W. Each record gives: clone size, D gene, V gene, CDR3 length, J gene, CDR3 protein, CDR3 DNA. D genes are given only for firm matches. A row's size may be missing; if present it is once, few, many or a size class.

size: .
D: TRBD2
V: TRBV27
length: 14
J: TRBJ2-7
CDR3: CASSHSGTLYEQYF
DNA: TGTGCCAGCAGCCATAGCGGGACCCTCTACGAGCAGTACTTC

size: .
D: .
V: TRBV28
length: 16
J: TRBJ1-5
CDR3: CATYPGELYSNQPQHF
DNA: TGTGCCACCTATCCCGGGGAATTGTATAGCAATCAGCCCCAGCATTTT

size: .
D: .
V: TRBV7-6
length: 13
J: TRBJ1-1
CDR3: CASSRTRNTEAFF
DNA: TGTGCCAGCAGCAGAACAAGGAACACTGAAGCTTTCTTT

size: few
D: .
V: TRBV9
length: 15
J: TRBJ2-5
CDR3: CASSQEMDTQETQYF
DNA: TGTGCCAGCAGTCAAGAGATGGACACCCAAGAGACCCAGTACTTC

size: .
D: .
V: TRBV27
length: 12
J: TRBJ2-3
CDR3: CASGALGDTQYF
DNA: TGTGCCAGCGGGGCCCTGGGAGATACGCAGTATTTT

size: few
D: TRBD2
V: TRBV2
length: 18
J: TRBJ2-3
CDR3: CASREGLAGGFRTDTQYF
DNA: TGTGCCAGCAGGGAGGGACTAGCGGGGGGCTTCCGCACAGATACGCAGTATTTT

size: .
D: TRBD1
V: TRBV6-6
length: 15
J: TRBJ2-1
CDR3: CASSYSAGGYNEQFF
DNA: TGTGCCAGCAGTTACTCGGCAGGGGGCTACAATGAGCAGTTCTTC

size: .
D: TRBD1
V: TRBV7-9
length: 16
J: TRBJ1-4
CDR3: CASSLVDRGIEEKLFF
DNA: TGTGCCAGCAGCTTAGTAGACAGGGGGATAGAGGAAAAACTGTTTTTT

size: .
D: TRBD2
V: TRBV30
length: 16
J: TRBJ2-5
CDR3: CAWSNPGGRVQETQYF
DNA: TGTGCCTGGAGTAACCCGGGGGGGAGGGTCCAAGAGACCCAGTACTTC

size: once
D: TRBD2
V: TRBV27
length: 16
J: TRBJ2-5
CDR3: CASSPDRRGGQETQYF
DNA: TGTGCCAGCAGTCCGGATCGTCGGGGGGGGCAGGAGACCCAGTACTTC

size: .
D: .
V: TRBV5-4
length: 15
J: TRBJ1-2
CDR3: CASSPPTGLHYGYTF
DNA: TGTGCCAGCAGCCCCCCTACAGGGTTGCACTATGGCTACACCTTC

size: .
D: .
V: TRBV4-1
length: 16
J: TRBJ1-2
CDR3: CASSQDNSYTNYGYTF
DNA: TGCGCCAGCAGCCAAGATAACAGTTATACTAACTATGGCTACACCTTC

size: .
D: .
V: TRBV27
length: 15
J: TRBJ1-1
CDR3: CASSGALRMNTEAFF
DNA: TGTGCCAGCAGTGGGGCGTTGAGGATGAACACTGAAGCTTTCTTT

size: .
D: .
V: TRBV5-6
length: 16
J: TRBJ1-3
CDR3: CASSLQRDFSGNTIYF
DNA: TGTGCCAGCAGCTTACAACGGGACTTCTCTGGAAACACCATATATTTT

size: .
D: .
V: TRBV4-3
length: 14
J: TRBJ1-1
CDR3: CASSDPGRDTEAFF
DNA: TGCGCCAGCAGCGATCCGGGGAGGGACACTGAAGCTTTCTTT

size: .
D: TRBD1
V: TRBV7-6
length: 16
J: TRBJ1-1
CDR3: CASSFLSQGVNTEAFF
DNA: TGTGCCAGCAGCTTTCTGTCACAGGGGGTGAACACTGAAGCTTTCTTT